This T cell receptor beta chain appears in the sequencing data of a study of shared clonotypes between healthy human individuals. TCRdb's copy holds only in-frame clones and misses some; the assay was immunoSEQ multiplex PCR. The sample shows approximately 2.4 million clones, almost 96% of them seen only once. Sequenced: naive CD4+ T cells sorted from blood. Subset: CD45RA+ positively selected. This sequence was found in a man in his late teens or twenties in good health.

CDR3 loop: CASHSFGQESVGANVLTF. The CDR3 nucleotides are TGTGCCAGCCATTCGTTTGGGCAGGAGTCTGTTGGGGCCAACGTCCTGACTTTC. The chain couples TRBV4-2 to TRBJ2-6; D unclear. V was pared by 8 bases and J by 3 bases, with 23 bases between. The CDR3 length is 18 residues. Germline V gives CDR1 LGHNA, CDR2 YNFKEQ.